The clone carrying this TCR beta chain was observed many times. The target antigen is unknown. Germline V lookup: CDR1 SGHRS, CDR2 YFSETQ. V lost 4 bases and J 4 bases, leaving 26 bases between the germline ends. The CDR3 consists of 18 residues. A Clinical Activity Score of at least 3, a NOSPECS grade of at least 4 and a duration under 3 months were recorded in the ophthalmopathy patients. Uncontrolled infection, other autoimmune disease, pregnancy and lactation each barred patients from inclusion. Extraction of PBMCs used roughly 9.6 ml of fresh peripheral blood. Amplification yielded TCR beta CDR3 regions, with RNA transcripts as the source. When the TCR CDR3 underwent first-round RT-PCR, the HTBI primer set was used. TCRdb analysed the multiplex PCR reads with MiXCR anew, one entry per CDR3 protein. The sample lists approximately 570,000 distinct CDR3 sequences; less than 20% were seen once. This record comes from a study of T cells in Graves' hyperthyroidism and ophthalmopathy.

General study findings and limits: Ophthalmopathy was distinguished from stable hyperthyroidism by 13 V-J signatures.

This chain joins TRBV5-1 and TRBJ1-1; no firm D call. This receptor was identified in a man aged 40-55 years with Graves' ophthalmopathy. The sample consisted of blood. In DNA, the CDR3 is TGCGCCAGCAGCGCCCCTAGTCTGCCGGAGGAGTTCTTCACTGAAGCTTTCTTT. Protein: CASSAPSLPEEFFTEAFF.